One and the same sample provided the 19 T cell receptor beta chains below, sequenced in a study of T cell responses to AZD1222 COVID-19 vaccine. Data came from immunoSEQ multiplex PCR; TCRdb stores just in-frame clones and leaves some out. Counted here are about 140,000 clones, around 89% occurring once; the ten biggest clones make up 3% to 3.5%. The sample in question was peripheral blood, obtained 28 days after the second AZD1222 dose. All receptors come from an adult who received the AZD1222 COVID-19 vaccine.

The chain links TRBV3-1 (or the pseudogene TRBV3-2) to TRBJ1-1; possible D gene TRBD1, 5 bases. Germline values: CDR1 LGHDT, CDR2 YNNKEL (reference sequence). The CDR3 totals 15 residues. The ends were cut back, 1 base at V and 5 bases at J, with 14 bases in the middle. In DNA form, the CDR3 reads TGTGCCAGCAGCCAAGGGAGTCCAGGGACGACTGAAGCTTTCTTT. Translating it yields CASSQGSPGTTEAFF.

The chain uses TRBV4-3 and TRBJ2-7; D is undetermined. The CDR3 is made up of 16 amino acids. Germline-derived CDR1 and CDR2 are LGHNA and YSLEER. V lost 1 base, J lost 1 base, and 14 bases lay in between. CDR3 sequence reads: CASSQVSGKGSYEQYF. CDR3 in DNA: TGCGCCAGCAGCCAAGTATCAGGCAAAGGGTCCTACGAGCAGTACTTC.

This chain connects TRBV3-1 (or the pseudogene TRBV3-2) to TRBJ1-2; maybe TRBD1 (5 bases). The V gene's germline CDR1 is LGHDT and CDR2 YNNKEL (reference sequence). V lost 4 bases, J lost 8 bases, and 17 bases lay in between. CDR3 length: 14 amino acids. The CDR3 nucleotides are TGTGCCAGCAGCCTTAATCAGGGTGTTCGGGGCTACACCTTC. Protein product: CASSLNQGVRGYTF.

J is TRBJ2-2 and V is TRBV5-6; perhaps TRBD1 as D (6 bases). Looked up from germline, CDR1 is SGHDT and CDR2 is YYEEEE. The CDR3 consists of 14 residues. Trimming shortened V by 3 bases and J by 8 bases, and 14 bases separated the two germline ends. CDR3 DNA sequence: TGTGCCAGCAGCTGGAACAGGGTTTCAGGGGAGCTGTTTTTT. Its protein is CASSWNRVSGELFF.

V is TRBV6-5 and J is TRBJ1-3; D perhaps matches TRBD1 (5 bases). Trimming took off 0 bases at V and 2 bases at J, with 8 bases between the two ends. The CDR3 is 15 residues long. Germline CDR1 is MNHEY and CDR2 is SVGAGI. The CDR3 reads CASSYSFRAGNTIYF. CDR3 sequence (DNA): TGTGCCAGCAGTTACTCTTTCAGGGCTGGAAACACCATATATTTT.

V usage is TRBV7-9 and J usage is TRBJ2-3; D not certain. Germline V lookup: CDR1 SEHNR, CDR2 FQNEAQ (reference sequence). The CDR3 length is 15 residues. V lost 2 bases and J lost 0, with 9 bases in between. CDR3 bases: TGTGCCAGCAGCTTAAATACTTTTAGCACAGATACGCAGTATTTT. Residues: CASSLNTFSTDTQYF.

The chain links TRBV15 to TRBJ1-2; D not certain. Germline CDR1 is LNHNV and CDR2 is YYDKDF (reference sequence). This CDR3 comprises 16 residues. The ends were cut back, 3 bases at V and 8 bases at J, with 22 bases in the middle. The CDR3 is CATSSLHRAYPGGYTF. CDR3 in DNA: TGTGCCACCAGCAGCTTACACAGAGCCTATCCGGGGGGCTACACCTTC.

The chain carries TRBV4-1 and TRBJ1-1; TRBD1 might be the D (5 bases). CDR3 length equals 15 residues. Looked up from germline, CDR1 is MGHRA and CDR2 is YSYEKL. Trimming removed 4 bases at V and 6 bases at J, with 18 bases between. The CDR3 region has the DNA TGCGCCAGCAGCCGCAAAGCCCAGGGTAGACCTGAAGCTTTCTTT. It yields the protein CASSRKAQGRPEAFF.

A single count supports this clone. This chain links TRBV28 with TRBJ2-6, with a possible D match to TRBD1 (5 bases). The CDR3 has 14 residues. The V gene's germline CDR1 is MDHEN and CDR2 SYDVKM. Trimming removed 6 bases at V and 0 bases at J, with 6 bases between. The CDR3 is CASRDSSGANVLTF. CDR3 nucleotide sequence: TGTGCCAGCAGAGACAGCTCTGGGGCCAACGTCCTGACTTTC.

CDR3 DNA: TGTGCCAGTAGTATCGGGATCGACCAGCCCCAGCATTTT. It translates to CASSIGIDQPQHF. The J gene is TRBJ1-5, the V gene TRBV19; D is undetermined. The germline CDR1 and CDR2 sequences are LNHDA and SQIVND (reference sequence). The CDR3 has 13 residues. Trimming took off 3 bases at V and 7 bases at J, with 10 bases between the two ends. Based on the CDR3 plus reference TRBV19 and TRBJ1-5, the full variable domain is DGGITQSPKYLFRKEGQNVTLSCEQNLNHDAMYWYRQDPGQGLRLIYYSQIVNDFQKGDIAEGYSVSREKKESFPLTVTSAQKNPTAFYLCASSIGIDQPQHFGDGTRLSIL.

This chain links TRBV7-2 with TRBJ1-5; no clear D. The CDR3 sequence is 14 residues long. Germline loops: CDR1 SGHTA, CDR2 FQGNSA. Trimming took off 1 base at V and 5 bases at J, with 9 bases between the two ends. CDR3 sequence: CASSLDSYYQPQHF. CDR3 sequence (DNA): TGTGCCAGCAGCTTAGACAGCTATTATCAGCCCCAGCATTTT.

The chain uses TRBV5-1 and TRBJ2-2; TRBD1 is a possible D gene (6 bases). The germline V gene has CDR1 SGHRS and CDR2 YFSETQ. The CDR3 runs 17 residues. Trimming left V 2 bases short and J 7 bases short, with 21 bases between. CDR3 sequence (DNA): TGCGCCAGCAGCTTCTCACCACTTACCAGGGGAGACGGGGAGCTGTTTTTT. This sequence encodes CASSFSPLTRGDGELFF.

The V and J genes are TRBV7-3 and TRBJ1-5, with D perhaps TRBD1 (6 bases). V lost 5 bases, J lost 5 bases, and 10 bases lay in between. Germline V CDR1 and CDR2: SGHTA, FQGTGA. The CDR3 extends over 13 amino acids. CDR3 sequence (DNA): TGTGCCAGCAGCCAGGGGCGAGATCAGCCCCAGCATTTT. This translates into CASSQGRDQPQHF. Looking up the rest from reference TRBV7-3 and TRBJ1-5 gives the full variable domain: GAGVSQTPSNKVTEKGKYVELRCDPISGHTALYWYRQSLGQGPEFLIYFQGTGAADDSGLPNDRFFAVRPEGSVSTLKIQRTERGDSAVYLCASSQGRDQPQHFGDGTRLSIL.

By its share, this clone is medium-sized. Within the sample, other DNA sequences also encode this same CDR3. This chain links TRBV6-5 with TRBJ2-1; 11 bases line up with TRBD2. The J segment lost 3 bases and the V segment lost 8 bases, leaving 0 bases of the junction unmatched. Germline V CDR1 and CDR2: MNHEY, SVGAGI. The length of the CDR3 is 13 residues. CDR3 DNA sequence: TGTGCCAGCGGGACTAGCGGCTACAATGAGCAGTTCTTC. Translating gives CASGTSGYNEQFF.

CDR3 sequence: CASSHGTGDNSPLHF. In DNA form, the CDR3 reads TGCGCCAGCAGCCATGGGACAGGGGATAATTCACCCCTCCACTTT. The chain employs TRBV5-1 and TRBJ1-6; 10 positions match TRBD1. V trimming: 4 bases; J trimming: 5 bases; junction bases outside the gene matches: 3. Germline V gene sequence: CDR1 SGHRS, CDR2 YFSETQ. The CDR3 has 15 amino acids.

The chain uses TRBV7-3 and TRBJ2-1; D may be TRBD1 (5 bases). The CDR3 covers 14 residues. Trimming pared 4 bases from V and 4 bases from J, leaving 11 bases between. Germline CDR1 reads SGHTA; CDR2 reads FQGTGA. CDR3 region: CASSSQGAYNEQFF. The CDR3 coding sequence is TGTGCCAGCAGCTCGCAGGGTGCGTACAATGAGCAGTTCTTC.

This clone has a handful of counts. The chain employs TRBV5-4 and TRBJ1-1; D is ambiguous. Per germline, CDR1 SGHNT and CDR2 YYREEE (reference sequence). Trimming shortened V by 4 bases and J by 1 base, and 11 bases separated the two germline ends. This CDR3 contains 14 residues. The CDR3 DNA is TGTGCCAGCAGCGCCGAAATCGCGAACACTGAAGCTTTCTTT. It encodes CASSAEIANTEAFF.

The chain uses TRBV10-3 and TRBJ2-3, with D uncertain. Trimming removed 10 bases from V and 2 bases from J, with 7 bases in between. Germline V gene data show CDR1 as ENHRY and CDR2 as SYGVKD. This CDR3 has 11 residues. CDR3 residues: CASAVTDTQYF. The CDR3 DNA is TGTGCCAGCGCGGTCACAGATACGCAGTATTTT.

This sequence joins TRBV28 and TRBJ1-2; no definite D call. The CDR3 extends over 14 amino acids. Germline V CDR1 and CDR2: MDHEN, SYDVKM. Trimming pared 2 bases from V and 8 bases from J, leaving 15 bases between. The CDR3 loop is CASSLGRKMGGYTF. Here the CDR3 DNA reads TGTGCCAGCAGTTTAGGGCGGAAAATGGGGGGCTACACCTTC.